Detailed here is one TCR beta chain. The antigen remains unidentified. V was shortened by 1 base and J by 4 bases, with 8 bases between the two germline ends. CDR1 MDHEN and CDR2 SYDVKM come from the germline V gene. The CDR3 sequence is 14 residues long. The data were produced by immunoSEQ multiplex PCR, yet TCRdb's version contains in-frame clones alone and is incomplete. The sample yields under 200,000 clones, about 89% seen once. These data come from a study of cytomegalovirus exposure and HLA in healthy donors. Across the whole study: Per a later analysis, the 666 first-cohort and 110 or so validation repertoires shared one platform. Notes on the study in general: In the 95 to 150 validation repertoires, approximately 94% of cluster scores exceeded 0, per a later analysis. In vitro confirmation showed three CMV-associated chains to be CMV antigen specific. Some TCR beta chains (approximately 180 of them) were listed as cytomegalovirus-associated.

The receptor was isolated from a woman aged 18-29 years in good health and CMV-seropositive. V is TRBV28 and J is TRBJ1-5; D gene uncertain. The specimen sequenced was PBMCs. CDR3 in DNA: TGTGCCAGCAGTTTATCGCCAGTAAATCAGCCCCAGCATTTT. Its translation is CASSLSPVNQPQHF.